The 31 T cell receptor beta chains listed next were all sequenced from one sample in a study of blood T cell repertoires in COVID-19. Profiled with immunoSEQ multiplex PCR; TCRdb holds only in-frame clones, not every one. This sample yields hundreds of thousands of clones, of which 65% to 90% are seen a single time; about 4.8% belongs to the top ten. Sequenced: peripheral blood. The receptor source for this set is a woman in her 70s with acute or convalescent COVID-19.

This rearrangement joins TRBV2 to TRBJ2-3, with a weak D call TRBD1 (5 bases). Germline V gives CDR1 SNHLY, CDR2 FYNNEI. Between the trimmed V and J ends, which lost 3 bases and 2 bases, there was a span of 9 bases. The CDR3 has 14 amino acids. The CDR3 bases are TGTGCCAGCAGTGAGAGACAGATCACAGATACGCAGTATTTT. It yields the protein CASSERQITDTQYF. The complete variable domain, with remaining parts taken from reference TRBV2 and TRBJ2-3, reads EPEVTQTPSHQVTQMGQEVILRCVPISNHLYFYWYRQILGQKVEFLVSFYNNEISEKSEIFDDQFSVERPDGSNFTLKIRSTKLEDSAMYFCASSERQITDTQYFGPGTRLTVL.

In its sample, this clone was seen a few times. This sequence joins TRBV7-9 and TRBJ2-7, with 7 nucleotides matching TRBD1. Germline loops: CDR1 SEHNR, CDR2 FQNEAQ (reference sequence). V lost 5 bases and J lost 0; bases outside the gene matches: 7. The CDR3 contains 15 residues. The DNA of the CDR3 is TGTGCCAGCAGCCCGGGAAGGGACAGCTCCTACGAGCAGTACTTC. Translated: CASSPGRDSSYEQYF.

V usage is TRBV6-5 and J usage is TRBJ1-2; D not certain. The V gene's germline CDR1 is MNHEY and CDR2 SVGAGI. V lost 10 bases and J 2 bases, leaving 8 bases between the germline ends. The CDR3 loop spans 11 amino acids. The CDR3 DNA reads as TGTGCCACTACTGCCAACTATGGCTACACCTTC. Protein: CATTANYGYTF.

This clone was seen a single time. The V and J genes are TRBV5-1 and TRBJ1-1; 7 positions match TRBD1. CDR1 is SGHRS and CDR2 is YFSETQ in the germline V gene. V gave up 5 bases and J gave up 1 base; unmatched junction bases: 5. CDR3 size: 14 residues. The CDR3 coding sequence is TGCGCCAGCAGACCCGGGACAGAGAACACTGAAGCTTTCTTT. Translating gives CASRPGTENTEAFF. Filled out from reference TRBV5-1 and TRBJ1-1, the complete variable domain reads KAGVTQTPRYLIKTRGQQVTLSCSPISGHRSVSWYQQTPGQGLQFLFEYFSETQRNKGNFPGRFSGRQFSNSRSEMNVSTLELGDSALYLCASRPGTENTEAFFGQGTRLTVV.

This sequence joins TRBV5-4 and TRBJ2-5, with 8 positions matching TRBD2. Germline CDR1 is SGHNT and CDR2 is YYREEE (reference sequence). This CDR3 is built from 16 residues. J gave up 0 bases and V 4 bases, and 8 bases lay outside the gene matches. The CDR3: CASSPELAEYQETQYF. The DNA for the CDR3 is TGTGCCAGCAGCCCAGAACTAGCGGAGTACCAAGAGACCCAGTACTTC.

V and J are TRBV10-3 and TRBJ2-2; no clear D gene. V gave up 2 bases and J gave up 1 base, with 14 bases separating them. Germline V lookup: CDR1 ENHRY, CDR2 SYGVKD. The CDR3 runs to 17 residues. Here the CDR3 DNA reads TGTGCCATCAGTGAGCAGACCATCTCGGGGAACACCGGGGAGCTGTTTTTT. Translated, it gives CAISEQTISGNTGELFF.

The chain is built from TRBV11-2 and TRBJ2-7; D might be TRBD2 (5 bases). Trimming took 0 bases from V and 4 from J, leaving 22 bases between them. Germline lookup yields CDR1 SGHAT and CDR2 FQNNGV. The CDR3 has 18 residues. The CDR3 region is CASSLDWRPPPHFYEQYF. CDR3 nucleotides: TGTGCCAGCAGCTTAGATTGGAGGCCCCCCCCACATTTTTACGAGCAGTACTTC.

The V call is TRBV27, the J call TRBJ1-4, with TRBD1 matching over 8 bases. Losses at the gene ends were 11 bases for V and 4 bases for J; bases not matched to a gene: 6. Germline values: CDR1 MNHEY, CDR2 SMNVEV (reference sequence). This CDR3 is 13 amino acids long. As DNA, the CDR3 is TGTGCCCATGGAGGGACAGGTAATGAAAAACTGTTTTTT. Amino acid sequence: CAHGGTGNEKLFF.

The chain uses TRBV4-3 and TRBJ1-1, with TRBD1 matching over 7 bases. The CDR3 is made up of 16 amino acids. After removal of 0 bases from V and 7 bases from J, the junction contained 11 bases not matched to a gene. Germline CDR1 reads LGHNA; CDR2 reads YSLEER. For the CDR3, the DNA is TGCGCCAGCAGCCAAGAAGGAGGGGGCCTAGGGAATGAAGCTTTCTTT. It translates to CASSQEGGGLGNEAFF.

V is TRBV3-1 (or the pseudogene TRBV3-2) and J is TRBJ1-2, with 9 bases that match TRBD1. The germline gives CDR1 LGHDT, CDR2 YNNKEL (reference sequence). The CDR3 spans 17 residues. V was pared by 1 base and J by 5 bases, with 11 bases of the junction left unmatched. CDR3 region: CASSQADRQGVGYGYTF. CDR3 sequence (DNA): TGTGCCAGCAGCCAAGCCGACCGACAGGGGGTTGGTTATGGCTACACCTTC.

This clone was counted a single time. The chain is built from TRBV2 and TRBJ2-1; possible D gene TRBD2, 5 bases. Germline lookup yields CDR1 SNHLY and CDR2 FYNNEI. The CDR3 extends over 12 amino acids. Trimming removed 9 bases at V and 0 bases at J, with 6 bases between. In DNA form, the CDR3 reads TGTGCCAGGGGGAGCTCCTACAATGAGCAGTTCTTC. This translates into CARGSSYNEQFF.

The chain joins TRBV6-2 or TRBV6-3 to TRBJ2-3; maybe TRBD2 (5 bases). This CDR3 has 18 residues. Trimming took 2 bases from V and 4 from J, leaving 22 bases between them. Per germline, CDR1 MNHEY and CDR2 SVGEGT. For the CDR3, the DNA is TGTGCCAGCAGTTACGCAACGTTTCCTACTAGTCGATCAGATACGCAGTATTTT. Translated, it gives CASSYATFPTSRSDTQYF.

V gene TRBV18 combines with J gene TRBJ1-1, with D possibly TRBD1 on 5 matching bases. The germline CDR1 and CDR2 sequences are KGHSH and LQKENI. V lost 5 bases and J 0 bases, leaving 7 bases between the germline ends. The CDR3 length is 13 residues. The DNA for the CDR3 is TGTGCCAGCTCAGGGGCCATGAACACTGAAGCTTTCTTT. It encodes CASSGAMNTEAFF.

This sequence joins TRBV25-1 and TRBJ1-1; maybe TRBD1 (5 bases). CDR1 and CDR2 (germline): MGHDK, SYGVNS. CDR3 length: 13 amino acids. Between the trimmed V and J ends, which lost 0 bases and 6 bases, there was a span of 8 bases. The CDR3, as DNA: TGTGCCAGCAGTGAATACCCGGGGGCTGAAGCTTTCTTT. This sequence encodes CASSEYPGAEAFF.

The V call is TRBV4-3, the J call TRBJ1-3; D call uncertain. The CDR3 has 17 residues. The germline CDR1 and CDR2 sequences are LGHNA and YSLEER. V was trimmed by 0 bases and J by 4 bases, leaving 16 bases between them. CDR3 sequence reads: CASSQDPRAGGGNTIYF. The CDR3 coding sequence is TGCGCCAGCAGCCAAGATCCCCGAGCAGGCGGGGGAAACACCATATATTTT.

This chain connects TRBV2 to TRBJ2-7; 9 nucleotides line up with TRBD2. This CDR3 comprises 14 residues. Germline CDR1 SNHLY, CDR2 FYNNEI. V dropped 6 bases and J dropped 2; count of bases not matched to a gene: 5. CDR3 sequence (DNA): TGTGCCAGCAGGAAAGCGGGGGGTCCCTACGAGCAGTACTTC. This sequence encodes CASRKAGGPYEQYF.

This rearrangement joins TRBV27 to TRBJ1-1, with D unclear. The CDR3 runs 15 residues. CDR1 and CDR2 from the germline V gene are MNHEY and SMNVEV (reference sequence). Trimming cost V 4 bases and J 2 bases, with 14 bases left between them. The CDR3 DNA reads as TGTGCCAGCAGTTCTTTCCGGGAGGGTAACACTGAAGCTTTCTTT. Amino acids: CASSSFREGNTEAFF.

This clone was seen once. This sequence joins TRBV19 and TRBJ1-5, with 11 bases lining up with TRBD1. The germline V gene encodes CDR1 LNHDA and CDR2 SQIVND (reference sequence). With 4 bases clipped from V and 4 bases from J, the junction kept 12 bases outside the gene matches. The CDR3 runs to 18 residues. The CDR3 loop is CASSTLGQGANENQPQHF. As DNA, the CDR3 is TGTGCCAGTAGTACCCTAGGACAGGGGGCGAACGAGAATCAGCCCCAGCATTTT.

In DNA, the CDR3 is TGTGCCAGCAGTTACTCGAGTCTCGCGGGGGGGAGCCGGGATACGCAGTATTTT. Its translation is CASSYSSLAGGSRDTQYF. The chain links TRBV6-2 or TRBV6-3 to TRBJ2-3, with 9 bases lining up with TRBD2. Germline CDR1 reads MNHEY; CDR2 reads SVGEGT. V lost 0 bases, J lost 6 bases, and 13 bases stayed unmatched. The CDR3 is 18 residues long.

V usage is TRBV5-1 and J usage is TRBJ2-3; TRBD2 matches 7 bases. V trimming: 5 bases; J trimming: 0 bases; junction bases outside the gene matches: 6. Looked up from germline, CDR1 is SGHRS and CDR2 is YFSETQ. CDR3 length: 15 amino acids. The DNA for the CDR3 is TGCGCCAGCAGAGCGGGACTCCGAAGCACAGATACGCAGTATTTT. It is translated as CASRAGLRSTDTQYF.

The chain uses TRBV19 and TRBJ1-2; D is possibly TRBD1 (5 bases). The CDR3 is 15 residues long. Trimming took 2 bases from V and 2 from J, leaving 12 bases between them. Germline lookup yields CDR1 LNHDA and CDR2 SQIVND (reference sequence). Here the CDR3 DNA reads TGTGCCAGTAGTATAACCAGGGCCCTAAACTATGGCTACACCTTC. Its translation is CASSITRALNYGYTF.

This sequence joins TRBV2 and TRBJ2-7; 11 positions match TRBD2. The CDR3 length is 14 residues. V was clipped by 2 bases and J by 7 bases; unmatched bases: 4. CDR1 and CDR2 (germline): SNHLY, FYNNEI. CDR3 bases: TGTGCCAGCAGTGAACTACTAGCGGGGGAGGAGCAGTACTTC. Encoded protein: CASSELLAGEEQYF.

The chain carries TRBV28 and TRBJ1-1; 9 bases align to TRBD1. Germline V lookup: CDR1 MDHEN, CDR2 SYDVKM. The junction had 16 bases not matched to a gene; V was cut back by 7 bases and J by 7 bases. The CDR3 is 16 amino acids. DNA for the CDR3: TGTGCCAGCACCGAACCCCCGGGGACAGGGCGTTATGAAGCTTTCTTT. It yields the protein CASTEPPGTGRYEAFF. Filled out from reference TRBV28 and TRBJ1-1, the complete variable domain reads DVKVTQSSRYLVKRTGEKVFLECVQDMDHENMFWYRQDPGLGLRLIYFSYDVKMKEKGDIPEGYSVSREKKERFSLILESASTNQTSMYLCASTEPPGTGRYEAFFGQGTRLTVV.

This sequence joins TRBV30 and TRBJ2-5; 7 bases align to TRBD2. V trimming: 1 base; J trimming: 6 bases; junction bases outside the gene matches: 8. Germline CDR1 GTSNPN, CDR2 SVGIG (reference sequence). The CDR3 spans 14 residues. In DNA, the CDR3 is TGTGCCTGGAGTGGGGAGGGGCTCGGGAAGACCCAGTACTTC. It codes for CAWSGEGLGKTQYF.

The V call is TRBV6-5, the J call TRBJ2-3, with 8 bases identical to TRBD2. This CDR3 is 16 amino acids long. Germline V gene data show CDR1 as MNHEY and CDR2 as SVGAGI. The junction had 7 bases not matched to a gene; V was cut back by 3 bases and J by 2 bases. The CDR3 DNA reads TGTGCCAGCAGTTATCAACGCGGGGGGTACACAGATACGCAGTATTTT. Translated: CASSYQRGGYTDTQYF.

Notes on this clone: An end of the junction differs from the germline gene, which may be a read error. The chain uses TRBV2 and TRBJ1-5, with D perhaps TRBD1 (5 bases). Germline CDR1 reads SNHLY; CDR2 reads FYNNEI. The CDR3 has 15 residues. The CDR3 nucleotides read TGTGCCAGTAGTGGTAATGTGGGGGGAGGACAGCCCCAGCATTTT. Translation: CASSGNVGGGQPQHF.

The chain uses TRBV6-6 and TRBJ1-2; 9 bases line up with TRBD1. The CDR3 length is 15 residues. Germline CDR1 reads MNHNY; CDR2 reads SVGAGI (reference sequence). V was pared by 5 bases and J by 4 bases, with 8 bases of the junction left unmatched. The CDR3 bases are TGTGCCAGCAGTGACCCGGGACAGGGTCCCTATGGCTACACCTTC. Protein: CASSDPGQGPYGYTF.

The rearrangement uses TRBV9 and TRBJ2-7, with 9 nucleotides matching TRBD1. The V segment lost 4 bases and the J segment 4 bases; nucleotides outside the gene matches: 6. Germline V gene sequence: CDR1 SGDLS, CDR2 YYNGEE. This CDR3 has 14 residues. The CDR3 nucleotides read TGTGCCAGCAGCCTCCAACAGGGGGCATACGAGCAGTACTTC. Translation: CASSLQQGAYEQYF.

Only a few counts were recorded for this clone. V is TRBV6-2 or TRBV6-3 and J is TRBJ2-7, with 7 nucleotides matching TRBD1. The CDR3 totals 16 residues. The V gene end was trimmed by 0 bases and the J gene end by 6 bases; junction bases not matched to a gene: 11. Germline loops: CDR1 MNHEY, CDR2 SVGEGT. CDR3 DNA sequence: TGTGCCAGCAGTTACTCGGTTGGCAGGGGGATTGGCGAGCAGTACTTC. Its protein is CASSYSVGRGIGEQYF.

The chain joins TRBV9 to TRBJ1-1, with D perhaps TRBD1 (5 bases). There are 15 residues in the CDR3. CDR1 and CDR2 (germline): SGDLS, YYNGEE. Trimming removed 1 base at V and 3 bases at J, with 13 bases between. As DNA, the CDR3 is TGTGCCAGCAGCGTAAACCCGACGGGGGACACTGAAGCTTTCTTT. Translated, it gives CASSVNPTGDTEAFF.

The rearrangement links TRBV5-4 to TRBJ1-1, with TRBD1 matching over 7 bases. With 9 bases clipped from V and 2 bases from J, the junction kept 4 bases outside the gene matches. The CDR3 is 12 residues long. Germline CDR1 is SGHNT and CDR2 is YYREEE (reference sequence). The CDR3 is CATGQVNTEAFF. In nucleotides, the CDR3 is TGTGCCACCGGACAGGTAAACACTGAAGCTTTCTTT.